The rows below give T cell receptor beta chains drawn from one sample of a study of beta chain features in type 1 diabetes. TCRdb's table, derived via immunoSEQ multiplex PCR, lists solely in-frame clones and lacks some. Here the sample spans some 640,000 clones, more than 12% being singletons. The sequenced sample consisted of naive CD4+ T cells from blood. The receptors here all came from a man younger than 35 with type 1 diabetes. Each CDR3 is given with its conserved first and last residue. A D gene is named only where the DNA matches it firmly. A row's size may be missing; if present it is once, few, many or a size class.

J	V	D	size	CDR3	DNA
TRBJ2-7	TRBV19	-	-	CASSPDRAYEQYF	TGTGCCAGTAGTCCCGACAGAGCCTACGAGCAGTACTTC
TRBJ2-5	TRBV5-1	TRBD1	-	CASSLNRGRETQYF	TGCGCCAGCAGCCTTAACAGGGGCCGGGAGACCCAGTACTTC
TRBJ2-1	TRBV5-1	-	-	CASSDGTPNNEQFF	TGCGCCAGCAGCGACGGGACTCCTAACAATGAGCAGTTCTTC
TRBJ2-5	TRBV7-2	-	-	CASSPNGGTQYF	TGTGCCAGCAGTCCAAACGGCGGGACCCAGTACTTC
TRBJ2-3	TRBV4-1	TRBD2	few	CASSQDGTSGPDTQYF	TGCGCCAGCAGCCAAGATGGGACTAGCGGGCCAGATACGCAGTATTTT
TRBJ1-2	TRBV7-9	-	-	CASSLIWDTALQYGYTF	TGTGCCAGCAGCTTAATTTGGGACACCGCGCTTCAATATGGCTACACCTTC
TRBJ2-1	TRBV7-9	-	-	CASSPRRDPSYNEQFF	TGTGCCAGCAGCCCCCGGAGGGACCCCTCCTACAATGAGCAGTTCTTC
TRBJ2-3	TRBV7-9	-	few	CASSVLSWGSTDTQYF	TGTGCCAGCAGCGTCCTTTCGTGGGGGTCCACAGATACGCAGTATTTT
TRBJ1-1	TRBV25-1	-	-	CASLRDTEAFF	TGTGCCAGCTTGCGGGATACTGAAGCTTTCTTT
TRBJ1-1	TRBV30	-	-	CAWSFQGIGTEAFF	TGTGCCTGGAGTTTCCAGGGGATTGGCACTGAAGCTTTCTTT
TRBJ2-5	TRBV6-5	-	-	CACRASRVPETQYF	TGTGCCTGCAGGGCTAGCAGGGTGCCAGAGACCCAGTACTTC
TRBJ2-7	TRBV13	TRBD2	-	CASSLEASGQPSYEQYF	TGTGCCAGCAGCTTAGAGGCTAGCGGGCAACCCTCCTACGAGCAGTACTTC
TRBJ2-3	TRBV10-3	-	-	CAIKGGVAFDTQYF	TGTGCCATCAAGGGGGGAGTGGCATTTGATACGCAGTATTTT
TRBJ2-7	TRBV7-9	TRBD1	-	CASRQGQGEQYF	TGTGCCAGCAGACAAGGACAGGGAGAGCAGTACTTC
TRBJ2-5	TRBV28	-	few	CASRTPMGGETQYF	TGTGCCAGCAGAACCCCTATGGGGGGAGAGACCCAGTACTTC
TRBJ1-1	TRBV7-6	TRBD1	few	CASGQGVDTEAFF	TGTGCCAGCGGACAGGGTGTCGACACTGAAGCTTTCTTT
TRBJ1-5	TRBV9	-	-	CASSVDWDQPQHF	TGTGCCAGCAGCGTAGATTGGGATCAGCCCCAGCATTTT
TRBJ1-2	TRBV25-1	-	few	CASSDVGHLDYGYTF	TGTGCCAGCAGTGATGTAGGACACCTAGACTATGGCTACACCTTC
TRBJ2-3	TRBV30	TRBD2	-	CAWSVAGPLADTQYF	TGTGCCTGGAGTGTAGCGGGGCCCCTGGCAGATACGCAGTATTTT
TRBJ1-1	TRBV9	-	few	CASSVDPTRVNTEAFF	TGTGCCAGCAGCGTAGACCCCACGCGGGTGAACACTGAAGCTTTCTTT
TRBJ2-1	TRBV14	TRBD1	-	CASSQAQGGRVMRQFF	TGTGCCAGCAGCCAAGCACAGGGGGGACGGGTTATGAGGCAGTTCTTC
TRBJ2-1	TRBV29-1	-	few	CSVEEGDPNNEQFF	TGCAGCGTTGAAGAAGGGGACCCCAACAATGAGCAGTTCTTC
TRBJ1-5	TRBV7-2	-	-	CASSASGFNQPQHF	TGTGCCAGCAGCGCATCAGGGTTCAATCAGCCCCAGCATTTT
TRBJ2-7	TRBV7-9	TRBD2	-	CASSQLTSGLVQYF	TGTGCCAGCAGCCAACTGACTAGCGGCCTCGTCCAGTACTTC
TRBJ2-1	TRBV21-1	-	few	CASSRQRGPILAGGSDEQFF	TGTGCCAGCAGCCGACAAAGGGGCCCCATACTAGCGGGGGGATCGGATGAGCAGTTCTTC
TRBJ1-4	TRBV2	-	-	CASSVQGHGEKLFF	TGTGCCAGCAGTGTTCAGGGGCATGGCGAAAAACTGTTTTTT
TRBJ1-3	TRBV2	-	few	CASREAGNTIYF	TGTGCCAGTAGGGAAGCTGGAAACACCATATATTTT
TRBJ2-3	TRBV29-1	-	few	CSVQSGATQYF	TGCAGCGTTCAAAGCGGAGCTACGCAGTATTTT
TRBJ2-1	TRBV5-8	-	few	CASSLLTSWNNEQFF	TGTGCCAGCAGCTTGTTGACAAGCTGGAACAATGAGCAGTTCTTC
TRBJ2-7	TRBV5-6	-	few	CARSFTPRGPTYEQYF	TGTGCCAGGAGCTTCACCCCACGGGGGCCTACCTACGAGCAGTACTTC
TRBJ1-4	TRBV10-3	TRBD1	few	CASRPTGGIEKLFF	TGTGCCAGTCGTCCGACAGGGGGCATTGAAAAACTGTTTTTT
TRBJ2-1	TRBV7-3	-	few	CASSRTRDGGNEQFF	TGTGCCAGCAGCCGTACCAGGGATGGGGGCAATGAGCAGTTCTTC
TRBJ2-3	TRBV7-2	TRBD1	few	CASSFRTGPLTDTQYF	TGTGCCAGCAGCTTCCGGACAGGACCCCTCACAGATACGCAGTATTTT
TRBJ1-3	TRBV7-9	-	-	CASSFMGQGNTIYF	TGTGCCAGCAGCTTTATGGGGCAGGGAAACACCATATATTTT
TRBJ2-3	TRBV5-1	-	-	CASSPGAIAGTQYF	TGCGCCAGCAGCCCGGGGGCCATAGCGGGTACGCAGTATTTT
TRBJ2-1	TRBV7-2	-	few	CASSSPLGQLNEQFF	TGTGCCAGCAGCTCCCCTTTGGGCCAACTGAATGAGCAGTTCTTC
TRBJ2-1	TRBV5-1	-	-	CASSLGPQDKQFF	TGCGCCAGCAGCTTGGGACCCCAGGATAAGCAGTTCTTC
TRBJ1-5	TRBV29-1	-	few	CSVSYPNQPQHF	TGCAGCGTTAGTTATCCCAATCAGCCCCAGCATTTT
TRBJ2-3	TRBV5-4	-	-	CATSVFYTDTQYF	TGTGCCACTTCGGTTTTTTACACAGATACGCAGTATTTT
TRBJ2-1	TRBV5-4	TRBD2	-	CATRPGTSGYNEQFF	TGTGCCACTCGTCCCGGGACTAGCGGTTACAATGAGCAGTTCTTC
TRBJ2-5	TRBV12-5	-	few	CASGPGHQETQYF	TGTGCTAGTGGTCCCGGGCACCAAGAGACCCAGTACTTC
TRBJ2-1	TRBV6-6	TRBD1	few	CASSQNRGNSYNEQFF	TGTGCCAGCAGTCAAAACAGGGGCAACTCCTACAATGAGCAGTTCTTC